This T cell receptor (beta chain) was recovered during a study of beta chain features in type 1 diabetes. Findings of the study overall: Researchers reported that naive, central memory and Treg TCRB repertoires appeared more similar in patients than in healthy donors. Significant though moderate, a shortening of TCRB CDR3s appeared in all four CD4+ subsets of Type 1 diabetes patients.

Germline V gives CDR1 SGHTA, CDR2 FQGNSA. Trimming took off 5 bases at V and 2 bases at J, with 13 bases between the two ends. The CDR3 length is 15 residues. On this clone: Its antigen is currently unknown.

What was sequenced were expressed TCRB transcripts, since all of the isolated RNA had been reverse transcribed. Data came from immunoSEQ multiplex PCR; TCRdb stores just in-frame clones and leaves some out. The profile shows some 250,000 clones, about 15% of them singletons. This sequence was found in a man under 40 with type 1 diabetes. The V and J genes are TRBV7-2 and TRBJ1-5, with D tentatively TRBD1 (6 bases). The sample taken for sequencing was naive CD4+ T cells from blood. The CDR3 coding sequence is TGTGCCAGCAGCCCCGGGGGGGCTCGCAATCAGCCCCAGCATTTT. Its protein product is CASSPGGARNQPQHF.